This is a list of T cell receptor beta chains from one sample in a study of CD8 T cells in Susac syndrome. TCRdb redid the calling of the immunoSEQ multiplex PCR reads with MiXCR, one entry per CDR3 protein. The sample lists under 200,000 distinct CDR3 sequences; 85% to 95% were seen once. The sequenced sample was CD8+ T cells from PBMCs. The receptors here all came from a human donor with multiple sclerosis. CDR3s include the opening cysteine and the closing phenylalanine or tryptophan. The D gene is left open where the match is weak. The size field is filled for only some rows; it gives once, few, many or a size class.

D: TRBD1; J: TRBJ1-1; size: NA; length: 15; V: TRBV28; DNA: TGTGCCAGCAGTTTGGGGACAGGGGTCCTCACTGAAGCTTTCTTT; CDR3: CASSLGTGVLTEAFF
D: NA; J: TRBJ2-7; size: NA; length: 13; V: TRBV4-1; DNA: TGCGCCAGCAGCCCCAGGGTATTTCGCGAGCAGTACTTC; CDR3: CASSPRVFREQYF
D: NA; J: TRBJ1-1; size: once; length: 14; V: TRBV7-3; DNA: TGTGCCAGCAGCTTAAATGGGGTGTACACTGAAGCTTTCTTT; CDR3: CASSLNGVYTEAFF
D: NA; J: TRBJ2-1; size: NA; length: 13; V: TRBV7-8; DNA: TGTGCCAGCAGCTCCCCACTGGAACACGAGCAGTTCTTC; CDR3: CASSSPLEHEQFF
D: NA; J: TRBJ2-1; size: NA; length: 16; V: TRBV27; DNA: TGTGCCAGCAGTTTAGGCGGGGACCCCCCCTACAATGAGCAGTTCTTC; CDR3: CASSLGGDPPYNEQFF
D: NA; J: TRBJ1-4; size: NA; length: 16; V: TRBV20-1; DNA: TGCAGTGCTAGAGTGTGGGGGCCTACCGGTGGTGAAAAACTGTTTTTT; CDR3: CSARVWGPTGGEKLFF
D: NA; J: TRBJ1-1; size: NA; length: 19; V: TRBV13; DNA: TGTGCCAGCAGCTTACCCCACAACAGGGTAGGGGATGAGGACACTGAAGCTTTCTTT; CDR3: CASSLPHNRVGDEDTEAFF
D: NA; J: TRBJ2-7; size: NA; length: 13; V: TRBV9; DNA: TGTGCCAGCAGCCCGCAGGGAAAATACGAGCAGTACTTC; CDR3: CASSPQGKYEQYF
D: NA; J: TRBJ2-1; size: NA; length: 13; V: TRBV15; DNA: TGTGCCACCAGCAGAGATCGGCCCGATGAGCAGTTCTTC; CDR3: CATSRDRPDEQFF
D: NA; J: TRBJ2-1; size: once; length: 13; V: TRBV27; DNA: TGTGCCAGCAGTCACGGGCCGCCCAATGAGCAGTTCTTC; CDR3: CASSHGPPNEQFF
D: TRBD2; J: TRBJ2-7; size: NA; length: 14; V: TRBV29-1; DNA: TGCAGCGTTGGCCTAGCGGGGATCTCCTACGAGCAGTACTTC; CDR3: CSVGLAGISYEQYF
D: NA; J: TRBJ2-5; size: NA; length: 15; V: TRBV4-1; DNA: TGCGCCAACAGCCAAGACCCAGGGGACCAAGAGACCCAGTACTTC; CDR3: CANSQDPGDQETQYF
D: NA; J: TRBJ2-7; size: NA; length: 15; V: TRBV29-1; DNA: TGCAGCGCTCATGGGGGCACAGGCCTATCCTACGAGCAGTACTTC; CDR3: CSAHGGTGLSYEQYF
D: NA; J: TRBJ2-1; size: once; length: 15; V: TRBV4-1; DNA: TGCGCCAGCAGCCAAGACTCCAGGGCCCACAATGAGCAGTTCTTC; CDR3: CASSQDSRAHNEQFF
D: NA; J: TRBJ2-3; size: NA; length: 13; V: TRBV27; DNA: TGTGCCCGCGTGACACCAAGCACAGATACGCAGTATTTT; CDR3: CARVTPSTDTQYF
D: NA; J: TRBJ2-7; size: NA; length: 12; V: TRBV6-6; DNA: TGTGCCACCCGGTGGGGTTCCTACGAGCAGTACTTC; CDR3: CATRWGSYEQYF
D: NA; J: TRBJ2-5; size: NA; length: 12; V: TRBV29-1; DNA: TGCAGCGTTCTTGGGATCGAAGAGACCCAGTACTTC; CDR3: CSVLGIEETQYF
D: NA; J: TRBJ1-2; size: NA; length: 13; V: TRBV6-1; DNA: TGTGCCACCCCGGGCCACAGAGACCATGGCTACACCTTC; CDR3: CATPGHRDHGYTF
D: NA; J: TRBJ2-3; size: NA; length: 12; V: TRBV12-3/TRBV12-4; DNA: TGTGCCAGCAGTTTAGGAACCTTGTCGCAGTATTTT; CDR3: CASSLGTLSQYF
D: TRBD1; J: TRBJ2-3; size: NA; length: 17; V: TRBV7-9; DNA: TGTGCCAGCAGCACCCCCGCACCGGGACAGATAACAGATACGCAGTATTTT; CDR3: CASSTPAPGQITDTQYF
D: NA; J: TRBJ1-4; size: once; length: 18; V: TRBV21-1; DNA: TGTGCCAGCAGCAAAGAGTTGGGGTCCCCGGGTCAAGGTGAAAAACTGTTTTTT; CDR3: CASSKELGSPGQGEKLFF
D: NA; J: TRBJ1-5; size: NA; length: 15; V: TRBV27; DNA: TGTGCCAGCAGTCAGGGGTATGCAGGCAATCAGCCCCAGCATTTT; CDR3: CASSQGYAGNQPQHF
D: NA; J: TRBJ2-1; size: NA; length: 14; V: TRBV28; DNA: TGTGCCAGCAACCAGCGGTTTGCCTACAATGAGCAGTTCTTC; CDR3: CASNQRFAYNEQFF
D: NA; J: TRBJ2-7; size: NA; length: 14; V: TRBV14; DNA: TGTGCCAGCAACCCTGGGGGGGCGCGAGGGGAGCAGTACTTC; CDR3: CASNPGGARGEQYF
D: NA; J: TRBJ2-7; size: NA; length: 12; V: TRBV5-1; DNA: TGCGCCAGCAGCTCGACCTTCTACGAGCAGTACTTC; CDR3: CASSSTFYEQYF
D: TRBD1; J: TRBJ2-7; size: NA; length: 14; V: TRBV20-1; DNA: TGCAGTGCGCAGCCGGGACAGACAACCTACGAGCAGTACTTC; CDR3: CSAQPGQTTYEQYF
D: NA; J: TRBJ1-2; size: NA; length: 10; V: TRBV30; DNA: TGTGCCTTCGAAACGGGGGGCTACACCTTC; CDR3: CAFETGGYTF
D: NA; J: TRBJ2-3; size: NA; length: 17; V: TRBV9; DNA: TGTGCCAGCAGCGTAGATCTTAGCGGAGATAGCACAGATACGCAGTATTTT; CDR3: CASSVDLSGDSTDTQYF
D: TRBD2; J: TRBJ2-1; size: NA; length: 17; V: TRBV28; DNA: TGTGCCAGCAGTCCCCACGGACTAGCGGGAGGGCAGGATGAGCAGTTCTTC; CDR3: CASSPHGLAGGQDEQFF
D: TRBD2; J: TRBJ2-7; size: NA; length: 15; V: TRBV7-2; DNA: TGTGCCAGCAGCATAACTAGCGGGGCCTTCTCCGAGCAGTACTTC; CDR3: CASSITSGAFSEQYF
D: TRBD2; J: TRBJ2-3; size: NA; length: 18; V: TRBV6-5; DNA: TGTGCCAGCAGTACCCGACTAGCGGGGGCCTCGTTCGCAGATACGCAGTATTTT; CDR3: CASSTRLAGASFADTQYF
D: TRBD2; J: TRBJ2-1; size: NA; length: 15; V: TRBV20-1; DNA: TGCAGTGCTAGTGGGACTAGCGGGAGGTGGAATGAGCAGTTCTTC; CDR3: CSASGTSGRWNEQFF
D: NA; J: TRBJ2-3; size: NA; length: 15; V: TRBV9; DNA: TGTGCCAGCAGCGTAGAGATAGCCGACACAGATACGCAGTATTTT; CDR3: CASSVEIADTDTQYF
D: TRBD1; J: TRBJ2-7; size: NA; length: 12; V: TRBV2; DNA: TGTGCCAGTGAGTACAGGGGCTACGAGCAGTACTTC; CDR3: CASEYRGYEQYF
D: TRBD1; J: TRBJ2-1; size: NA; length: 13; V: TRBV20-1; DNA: TGCAGTGCTAGATGGGACAGGGCTAATGAGCAGTTCTTC; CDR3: CSARWDRANEQFF